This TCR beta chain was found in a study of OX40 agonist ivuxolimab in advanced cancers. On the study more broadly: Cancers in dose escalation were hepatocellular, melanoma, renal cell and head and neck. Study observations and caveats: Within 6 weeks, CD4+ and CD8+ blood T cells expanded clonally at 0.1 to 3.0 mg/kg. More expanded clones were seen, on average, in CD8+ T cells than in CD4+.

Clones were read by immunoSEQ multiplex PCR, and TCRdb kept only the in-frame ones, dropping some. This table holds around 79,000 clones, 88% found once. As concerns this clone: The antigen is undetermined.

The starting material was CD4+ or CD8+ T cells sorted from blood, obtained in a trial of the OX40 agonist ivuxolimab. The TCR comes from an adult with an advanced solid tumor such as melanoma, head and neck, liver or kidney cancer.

This CDR3 is CASSPGQLREQYF. The CDR3 DNA is TGTGCCAGCAGCCCCGGACAGTTGCGGGAGCAGTACTTC. The chain recombines TRBV7-3 with TRBJ2-7; possible D gene TRBD1, 6 bases. V was shortened by 5 bases and J by 7 bases, with 15 bases between the two germline ends. Per the germline V gene, CDR1 is SGHTA and CDR2 is FQGTGA. This CDR3 is built from 13 residues.